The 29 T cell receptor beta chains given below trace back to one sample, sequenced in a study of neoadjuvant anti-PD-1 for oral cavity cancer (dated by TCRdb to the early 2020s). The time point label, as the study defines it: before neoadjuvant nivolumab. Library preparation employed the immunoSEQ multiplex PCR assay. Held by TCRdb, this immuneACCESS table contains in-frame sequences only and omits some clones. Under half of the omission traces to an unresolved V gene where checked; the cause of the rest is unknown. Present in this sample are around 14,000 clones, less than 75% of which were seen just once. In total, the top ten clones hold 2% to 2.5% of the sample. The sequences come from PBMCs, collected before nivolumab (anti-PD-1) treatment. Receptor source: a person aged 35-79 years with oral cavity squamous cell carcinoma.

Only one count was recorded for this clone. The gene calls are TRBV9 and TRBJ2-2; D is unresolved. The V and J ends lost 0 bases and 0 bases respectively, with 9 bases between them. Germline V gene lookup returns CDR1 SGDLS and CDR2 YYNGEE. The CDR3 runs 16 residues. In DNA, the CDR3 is TGTGCCAGCAGCGTAGGGCTTGGCCCGAACACCGGGGAGCTGTTTTTT. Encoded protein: CASSVGLGPNTGELFF.

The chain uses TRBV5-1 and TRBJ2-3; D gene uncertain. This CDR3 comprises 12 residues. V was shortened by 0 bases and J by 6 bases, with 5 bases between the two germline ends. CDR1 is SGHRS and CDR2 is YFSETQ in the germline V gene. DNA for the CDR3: TGCGCCAGCAGCTTGGCCGCGGATACGCAGTATTTT. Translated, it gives CASSLAADTQYF.

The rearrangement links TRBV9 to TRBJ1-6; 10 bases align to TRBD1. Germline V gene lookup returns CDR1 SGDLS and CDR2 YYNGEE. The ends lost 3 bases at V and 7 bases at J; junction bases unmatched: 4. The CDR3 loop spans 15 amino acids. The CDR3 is CASSAGTGANSPLHF. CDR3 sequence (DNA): TGTGCCAGCAGCGCCGGGACAGGGGCCAATTCACCCCTCCACTTT.

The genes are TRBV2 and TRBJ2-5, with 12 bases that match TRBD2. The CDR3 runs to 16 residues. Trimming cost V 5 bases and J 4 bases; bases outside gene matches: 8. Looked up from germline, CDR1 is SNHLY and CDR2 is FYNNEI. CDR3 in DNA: TGTGCCAGCAGTTACTCTAGCGGGGGGGGTAGAGAGACCCAGTACTTC. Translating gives CASSYSSGGGRETQYF.

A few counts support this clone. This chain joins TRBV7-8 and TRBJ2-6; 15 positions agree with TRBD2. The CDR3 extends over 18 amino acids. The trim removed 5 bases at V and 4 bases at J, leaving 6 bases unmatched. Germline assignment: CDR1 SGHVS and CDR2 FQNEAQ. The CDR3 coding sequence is TGTGCCAGCAGCCGCGGGACTAGCGGGAGGACAGGGGCCAACGTCCTGACTTTC. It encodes CASSRGTSGRTGANVLTF.

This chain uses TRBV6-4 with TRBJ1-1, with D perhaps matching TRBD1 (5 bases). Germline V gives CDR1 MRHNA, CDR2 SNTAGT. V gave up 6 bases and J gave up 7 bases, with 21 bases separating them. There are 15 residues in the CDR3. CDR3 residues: CASRVSRVIGGEAFF. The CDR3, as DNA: TGTGCCAGCAGGGTTAGCAGGGTTATCGGGGGTGAAGCTTTCTTT.

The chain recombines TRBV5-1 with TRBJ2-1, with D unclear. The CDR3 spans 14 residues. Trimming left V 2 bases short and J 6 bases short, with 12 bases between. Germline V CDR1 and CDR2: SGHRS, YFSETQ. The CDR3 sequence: CASSFLANSNEQFF. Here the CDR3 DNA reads TGCGCCAGCAGCTTTTTAGCCAACTCCAATGAGCAGTTCTTC.

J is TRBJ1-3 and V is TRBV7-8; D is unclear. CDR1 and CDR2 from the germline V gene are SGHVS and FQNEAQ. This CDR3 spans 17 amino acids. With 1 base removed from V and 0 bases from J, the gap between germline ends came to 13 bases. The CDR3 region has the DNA TGTGCCAGCAGCTTAGGACTCCCGTCGGCCTCTGGAAACACCATATATTTT. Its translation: CASSLGLPSASGNTIYF.

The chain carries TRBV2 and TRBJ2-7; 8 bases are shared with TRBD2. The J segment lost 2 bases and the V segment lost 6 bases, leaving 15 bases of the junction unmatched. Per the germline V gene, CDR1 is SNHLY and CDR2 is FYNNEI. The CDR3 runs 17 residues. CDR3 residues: CASRASGGLILPYEQYF. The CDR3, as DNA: TGTGCCAGCAGGGCAAGCGGGGGACTCATTCTGCCCTACGAGCAGTACTTC.

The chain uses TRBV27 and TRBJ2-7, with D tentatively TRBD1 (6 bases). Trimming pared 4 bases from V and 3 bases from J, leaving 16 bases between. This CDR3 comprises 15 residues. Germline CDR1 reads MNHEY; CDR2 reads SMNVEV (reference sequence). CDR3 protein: CASSSDSTLGYEQYF. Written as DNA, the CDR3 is TGTGCCAGCAGTTCGGACAGTACCCTAGGCTACGAGCAGTACTTC.

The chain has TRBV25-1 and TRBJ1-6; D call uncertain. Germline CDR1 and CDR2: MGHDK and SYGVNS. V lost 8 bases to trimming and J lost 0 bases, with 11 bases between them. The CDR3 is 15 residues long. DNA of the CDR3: TGTGCCAGCTGGGAGGGTAGCTCCTATAATTCACCCCTCCACTTT. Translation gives CASWEGSSYNSPLHF.

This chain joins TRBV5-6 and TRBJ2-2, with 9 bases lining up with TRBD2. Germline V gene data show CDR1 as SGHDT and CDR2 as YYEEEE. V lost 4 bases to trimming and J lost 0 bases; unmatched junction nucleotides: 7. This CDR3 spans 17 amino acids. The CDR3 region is CASSPSTSGPNTGELFF. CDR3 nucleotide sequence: TGTGCCAGCAGCCCGTCTACTAGCGGGCCGAACACCGGGGAGCTGTTTTTT. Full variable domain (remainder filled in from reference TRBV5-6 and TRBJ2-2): DAGVTQSPTHLIKTRGQQVTLRCSPKSGHDTVSWYQQALGQGPQFIFQYYEEEERQRGNFPDRFSGHQFPNYSSELNVNALLLGDSALYLCASSPSTSGPNTGELFFGEGSRLTVL.

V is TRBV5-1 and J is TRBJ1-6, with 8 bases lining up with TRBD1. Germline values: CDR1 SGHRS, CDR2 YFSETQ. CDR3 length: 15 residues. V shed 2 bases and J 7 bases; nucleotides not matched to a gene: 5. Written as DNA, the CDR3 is TGCGCCAGCAGCTTCGGACAGGGAGTCAATTCACCCCTCCACTTT. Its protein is CASSFGQGVNSPLHF.

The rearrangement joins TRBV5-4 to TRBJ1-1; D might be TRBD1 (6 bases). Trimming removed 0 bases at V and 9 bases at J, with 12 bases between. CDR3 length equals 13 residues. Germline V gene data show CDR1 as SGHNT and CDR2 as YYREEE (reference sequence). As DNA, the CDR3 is TGTGCCAGCAGCTTGGCCGGGGGGCAGAAAGCTTTCTTT. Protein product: CASSLAGGQKAFF.

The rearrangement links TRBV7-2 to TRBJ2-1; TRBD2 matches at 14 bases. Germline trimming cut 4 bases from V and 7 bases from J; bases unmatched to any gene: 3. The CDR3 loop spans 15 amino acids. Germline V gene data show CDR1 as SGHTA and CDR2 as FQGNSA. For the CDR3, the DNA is TGTGCCAGCAGCTCCAGGACTAGCGGGGGGAATGAGCAGTTCTTC. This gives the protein CASSSRTSGGNEQFF. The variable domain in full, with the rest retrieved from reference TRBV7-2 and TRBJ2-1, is GAGVSQSPSNKVTEKGKDVELRCDPISGHTALYWYRQSLGQGLEFLIYFQGNSAPDKSGLPSDRFSAERTGGSVSTLTIQRTQQEDSAVYLCASSSRTSGGNEQFFGPGTRLTVL.

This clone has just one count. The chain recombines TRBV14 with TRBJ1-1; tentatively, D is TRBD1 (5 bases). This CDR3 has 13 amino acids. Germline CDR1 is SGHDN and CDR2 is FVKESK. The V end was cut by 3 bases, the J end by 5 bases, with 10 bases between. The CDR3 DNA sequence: TGTGCCAGCAGCCAGAGGACATCTACTGAAGCTTTCTTT. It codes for CASSQRTSTEAFF.

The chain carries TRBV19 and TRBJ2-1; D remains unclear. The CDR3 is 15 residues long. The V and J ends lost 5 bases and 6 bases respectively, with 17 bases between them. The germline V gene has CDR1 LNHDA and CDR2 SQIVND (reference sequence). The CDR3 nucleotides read TGTGCCAGTAGTCCTGAGGTCTCAGGCGGCAATGAGCAGTTCTTC. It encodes CASSPEVSGGNEQFF. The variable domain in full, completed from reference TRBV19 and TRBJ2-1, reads DGGITQSPKYLFRKEGQNVTLSCEQNLNHDAMYWYRQDPGQGLRLIYYSQIVNDFQKGDIAEGYSVSREKKESFPLTVTSAQKNPTAFYLCASSPEVSGGNEQFFGPGTRLTVL.

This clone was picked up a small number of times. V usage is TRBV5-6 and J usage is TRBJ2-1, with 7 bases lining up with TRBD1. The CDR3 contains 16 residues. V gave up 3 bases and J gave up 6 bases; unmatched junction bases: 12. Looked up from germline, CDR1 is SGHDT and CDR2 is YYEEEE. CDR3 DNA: TGTGCCAGCAGCTCCAGGGACAGAGGATACTTCAATGAGCAGTTCTTC. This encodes CASSSRDRGYFNEQFF.

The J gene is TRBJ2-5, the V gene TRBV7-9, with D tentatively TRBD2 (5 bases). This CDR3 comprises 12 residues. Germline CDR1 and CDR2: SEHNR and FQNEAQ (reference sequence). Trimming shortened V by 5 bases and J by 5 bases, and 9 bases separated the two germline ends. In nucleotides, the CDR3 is TGTGCCAGCAGCCCCAGAGGGGAGACCCAGTACTTC. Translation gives CASSPRGETQYF.

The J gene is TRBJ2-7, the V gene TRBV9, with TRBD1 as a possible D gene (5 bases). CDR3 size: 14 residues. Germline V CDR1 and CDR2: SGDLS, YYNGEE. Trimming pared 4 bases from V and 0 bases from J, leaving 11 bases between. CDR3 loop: CASSPWGSSYEQYF. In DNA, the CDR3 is TGTGCCAGCAGCCCTTGGGGCAGCTCCTACGAGCAGTACTTC.

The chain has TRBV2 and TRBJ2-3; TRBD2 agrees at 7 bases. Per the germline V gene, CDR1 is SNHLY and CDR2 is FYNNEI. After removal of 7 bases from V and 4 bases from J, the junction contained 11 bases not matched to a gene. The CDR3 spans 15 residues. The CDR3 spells CASKAGRAIADTQYF. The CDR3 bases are TGTGCCAGCAAAGCAGGGAGGGCCATCGCAGATACGCAGTATTTT. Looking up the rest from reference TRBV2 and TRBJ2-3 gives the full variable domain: EPEVTQTPSHQVTQMGQEVILRCVPISNHLYFYWYRQILGQKVEFLVSFYNNEISEKSEIFDDQFSVERPDGSNFTLKIRSTKLEDSAMYFCASKAGRAIADTQYFGPGTRLTVL.

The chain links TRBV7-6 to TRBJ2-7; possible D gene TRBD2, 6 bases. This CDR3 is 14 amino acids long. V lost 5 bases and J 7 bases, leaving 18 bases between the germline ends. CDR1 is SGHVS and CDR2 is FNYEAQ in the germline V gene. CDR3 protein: CASSPLPGVREQYF. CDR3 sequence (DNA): TGTGCCAGCAGCCCCCTCCCGGGGGTTCGGGAGCAGTACTTC.

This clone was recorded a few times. CDR3 in DNA: TGTGCCAGTAGGACGGGTGTTATGATGAACACTGAAGCTTTCTTT. It translates to CASRTGVMMNTEAFF. J is TRBJ1-1 and V is TRBV19, with D hard to call. The germline gives CDR1 LNHDA, CDR2 SQIVND (reference sequence). Trimming removed 6 bases from V and 0 bases from J, with 14 bases in between. The CDR3 has 15 residues.

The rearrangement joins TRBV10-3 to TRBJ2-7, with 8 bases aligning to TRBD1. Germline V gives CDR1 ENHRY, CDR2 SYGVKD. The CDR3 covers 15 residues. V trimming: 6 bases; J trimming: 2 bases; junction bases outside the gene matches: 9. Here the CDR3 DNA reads TGTGCCATCAGAGAAACCGGACAGGGCCCCTACGAGCAGTACTTC. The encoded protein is CAIRETGQGPYEQYF.

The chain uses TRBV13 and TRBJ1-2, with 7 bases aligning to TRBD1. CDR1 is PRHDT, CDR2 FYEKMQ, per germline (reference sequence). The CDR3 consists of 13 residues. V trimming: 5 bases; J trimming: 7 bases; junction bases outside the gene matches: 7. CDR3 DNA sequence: TGTGCCAGCAGCCTAGACAGGGTAGGTGGCTACACCTTC. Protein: CASSLDRVGGYTF.

The CDR3 sequence: CASSYDGLSGNTIYF. DNA for the CDR3: TGTGCCAGCAGTTACGACGGCCTCTCTGGAAACACCATATATTTT. The chain employs TRBV6-6 and TRBJ1-3; no clear D. The germline CDR1 and CDR2 sequences are MNHNY and SVGAGI (reference sequence). The CDR3 totals 15 residues. Trimming stripped 2 bases from V and 0 bases from J, with 8 bases between.

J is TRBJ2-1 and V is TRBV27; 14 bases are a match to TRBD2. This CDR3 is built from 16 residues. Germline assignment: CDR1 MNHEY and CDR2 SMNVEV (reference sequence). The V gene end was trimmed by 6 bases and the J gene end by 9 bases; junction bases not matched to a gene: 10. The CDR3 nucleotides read TGTGCCAGCAGCCTTCAGGGACTAGCGGGAGAAAGTGAGCAGTTCTTC. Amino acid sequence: CASSLQGLAGESEQFF.

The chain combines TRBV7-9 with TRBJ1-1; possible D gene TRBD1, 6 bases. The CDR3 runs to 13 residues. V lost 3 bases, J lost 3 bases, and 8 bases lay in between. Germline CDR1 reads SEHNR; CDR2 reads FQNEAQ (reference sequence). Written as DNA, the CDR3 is TGTGCCAGCAGCTTTAAGGGGGACACTGAAGCTTTCTTT. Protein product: CASSFKGDTEAFF. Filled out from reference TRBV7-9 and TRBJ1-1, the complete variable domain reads DTGVSQNPRHKITKRGQNVTFRCDPISEHNRLYWYRQTLGQGPEFLTYFQNEAQLEKSRLLSDRFSAERPKGSFSTLEIQRTEQGDSAMYLCASSFKGDTEAFFGQGTRLTVV.

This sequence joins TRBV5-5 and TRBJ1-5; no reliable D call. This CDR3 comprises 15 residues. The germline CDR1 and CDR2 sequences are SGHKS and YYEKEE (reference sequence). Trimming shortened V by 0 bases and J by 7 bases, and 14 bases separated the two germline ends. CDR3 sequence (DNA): TGTGCCAGCAGCTTGGGCGGTGCTGAGGTACAGCCCCAGCATTTT. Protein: CASSLGGAEVQPQHF.